This record looks at one T cell receptor beta chain sequence and its context. The sample comes from a study of shared clonotypes between healthy human individuals. Replicate PCRs run on unsorted PBMC used 250 to 350 ng DNA, which was about 28,000 T cell genomes. This table comes from immunoSEQ multiplex PCR, and its TCRdb copy is limited to in-frame clones, with some not included. In the table there are some 500,000 clones, around 80% of which are singletons. The germline V and J ends were trimmed by 5 bases and 2 bases, with 13 bases remaining between them. The CDR3 consists of 15 residues. CDR1 is LNHNV, CDR2 YYDKDF, per germline (reference sequence).

This sequence joins TRBV15 and TRBJ1-3; maybe TRBD1 (5 bases). The material sequenced was PBMCs. The TCR comes from a woman aged 40 to 50 in good health. Some clones in this sample may be carry-over from other donors' samples. CDR3 sequence: CATSLGTGTGNTIYF. Here the CDR3 DNA reads TGTGCCACCAGCTTAGGAACAGGAACTGGAAACACCATATATTTT.